This entry lists 19 T cell receptor beta chains sequenced from one sample in a study of breast tumors, draining lymph nodes, adjacent tissues. The lymph nodes were axillary draining lymph nodes from breast cancer patients. Each CDR3 protein is one row after TCRdb ran MiXCR on the multiplex PCR reads. The profile shows 200,000 to 300,000 distinct CDR3 sequences, roughly 31% of them singletons. The sequenced material came from axillary lymph node tissue. Receptor source: a female donor with breast cancer. Some clones in this sample may be carry-over from other donors' samples.

This clonotype was recorded only once. This clone may be a read error of a much larger clone one base away. The V and J genes are TRBV11-3 and TRBJ2-7, with a possible D match to TRBD2 (5 bases). This CDR3 has 14 residues. Germline CDR1 SGHNT, CDR2 YENEEA. Trimming took 8 bases from V and 3 from J, leaving 17 bases between them. The DNA for the CDR3 is TGTGCCAGCGGCCCCCGTGGTAGCGACTACGAGCAGTACTTC. Encoded protein: CASGPRGSDYEQYF.

The table lists this clonotype with many counts. This chain's CDR3 is CASRLSEYNEQFF. The CDR3 coding sequence is TGTGCCAGCAGACTTAGCGAGTACAATGAGCAGTTCTTC. The J gene is TRBJ2-1, the V gene TRBV12-3 or TRBV12-4; D might be TRBD2 (5 bases). The CDR3 runs 13 residues. The V and J ends lost 6 bases and 4 bases respectively, with 10 bases between them.

In its sample, this clonotype was seen many times. This chain connects TRBV10-3 to TRBJ2-2; D is unclear. The germline V gene encodes CDR1 ENHRY and CDR2 SYGVKD. The germline V and J ends were trimmed by 8 bases and 9 bases, with 16 bases remaining between them. This CDR3 region has 13 residues. The CDR3: CAIAQAQPWELFF. DNA of the CDR3: TGTGCCATCGCCCAGGCACAGCCATGGGAGCTGTTTTTT.

This clonotype was picked up many times. This chain joins TRBV19 and TRBJ1-2; 8 bases match TRBD1. The V and J ends lost 10 bases and 8 bases, in that order; junction bases with no gene match: 15. This CDR3 region has 14 residues. CDR1 LNHDA and CDR2 SQIVND come from the germline V gene (reference sequence). The CDR3 nucleotides are TGTGCCACGCAACCGGGACAGGATTCTTGGGGCTACACCTTC. It specifies CATQPGQDSWGYTF.

The J gene is TRBJ2-3, the V gene TRBV6-1; TRBD2 might be the D (5 bases). Germline V CDR1 and CDR2: MNHNS, SASEGT. Trimming shortened V by 1 base and J by 4 bases, and 9 bases separated the two germline ends. This CDR3 region has 14 residues. The CDR3 loop reads CASSEERGSDTQYF. The CDR3 DNA follows: TGTGCCAGCAGTGAAGAAAGAGGGTCAGATACGCAGTATTTT.

This rearrangement joins TRBV28 to TRBJ2-4; D is perhaps TRBD1 or TRBD2 (5 bases each). The V and J ends lost 2 bases and 1 base respectively, with 12 bases between them. There are 16 residues in the CDR3. Germline CDR1 and CDR2: MDHEN and SYDVKM. The chain's CDR3 is CASSLPGTMAKNIQYF. The DNA of the CDR3 is TGTGCCAGCAGTTTACCAGGGACCATGGCCAAAAACATTCAGTACTTC. Complete variable domain (other parts from reference TRBV28 and TRBJ2-4): DVKVTQSSRYLVKRTGEKVFLECVQDMDHENMFWYRQDPGLGLRLIYFSYDVKMKEKGDIPEGYSVSREKKERFSLILESASTNQTSMYLCASSLPGTMAKNIQYFGAGTRLSVL.

This clonotype was recorded at least ten times. This chain joins TRBV29-1 and TRBJ2-2; 8 nucleotides agree with TRBD1. The trim removed 3 bases at V and 2 bases at J, leaving 11 bases unmatched. The CDR3 is 17 amino acids. Germline CDR1 and CDR2: SQVTM and ANQGSEA. This CDR3 reads CSVEKTGAGRNTGELFF. CDR3 sequence (DNA): TGCAGCGTTGAGAAGACAGGGGCGGGAAGAAACACCGGGGAGCTGTTTTTT.

This clonotype was recorded many times. The rearrangement uses TRBV5-1 and TRBJ1-4; 10 bases map to TRBD1. Germline CDR1 and CDR2: SGHRS and YFSETQ. J was trimmed by 7 bases and V by 0 bases; bases with no gene match: 9. The CDR3 length is 17 residues. For the CDR3, the DNA is TGCGCCAGCAGCTTGGGGGACAGGGGTCTTGAGGGTGAAAAACTGTTTTTT. Translation: CASSLGDRGLEGEKLFF.

To note about this clonotype: Just one base apart from a much larger clone, this may be a read error. This CDR3 is missing its conserved last phenylalanine or tryptophan, likely due to a read error. The rearrangement links TRBV5-4 to TRBJ2-1; tentatively, D is TRBD1 or TRBD2 (5 bases each). V was cut by 4 bases and J by 9 bases, with 14 bases left in between. The CDR3 consists of 13 residues. The germline CDR1 and CDR2 sequences are SGHNT and YYREEE (reference sequence). The CDR3 DNA follows: TGTGCCAGCAGCCCGGACGAGGGGAGTGAGCAGTTCCTC. It encodes CASSPDEGSEQFL.

This clonotype was seen repeatedly, ten times or more. The chain combines TRBV7-6 with TRBJ2-2; D call uncertain. Germline V lookup: CDR1 SGHVS, CDR2 FNYEAQ. V was trimmed by 7 bases and J by 1 base, leaving 7 bases between them. This CDR3 region has 13 residues. CDR3 region: CASNPGNTGELFF. CDR3 coding DNA: TGTGCCAGCAACCCAGGGAACACCGGGGAGCTGTTTTTT.

This sequence joins TRBV9 and TRBJ2-2; 7 bases agree with TRBD1. This CDR3 has 17 residues. The germline V gene encodes CDR1 SGDLS and CDR2 YYNGEE. Trimming at V came to 5 bases and at J to 7 bases, leaving 17 bases not matched to a gene. The CDR3 loop reads CASSPVLGQGGHGELFF. DNA of the CDR3: TGTGCCAGCAGTCCTGTTCTAGGACAAGGGGGCCACGGGGAGCTGTTTTTT.

At least ten counts were recorded for this clonotype. This rearrangement joins TRBV10-2 to TRBJ2-5; D possibly corresponds to TRBD2 (5 bases). The germline CDR1 and CDR2 sequences are WSHSY and SAAADI. Trimming took 7 bases from V and 4 from J, leaving 13 bases between them. The CDR3 runs to 13 residues. CDR3 bases: TGCGCCAGCACTGACACTAGGTTAGAGACCCAGTACTTC. Protein sequence: CASTDTRLETQYF.

A few counts support this clonotype. The V gene is TRBV27, the J gene TRBJ2-1; 8 bases match TRBD2. Germline CDR1 reads MNHEY; CDR2 reads SMNVEV (reference sequence). V lost 5 bases and J lost 6; bases outside the gene matches: 9. The CDR3 is made up of 15 amino acids. This CDR3 is CASSHGLAFPNEQFF. In DNA, the CDR3 is TGTGCCAGCAGTCATGGACTAGCTTTCCCCAATGAGCAGTTCTTC.

This clonotype was detected ten times or more. This chain uses TRBV9 with TRBJ2-7; the D gene is possibly TRBD2 (5 bases). Trimming pared 0 bases from V and 7 bases from J, leaving 14 bases between. The CDR3 has 14 residues. The V gene's germline CDR1 is SGDLS and CDR2 YYNGEE. Here the CDR3 DNA reads TGTGCCAGCAGCGTAGATGGACTCCGAGTAGAGCAGTACTTC. It yields the protein CASSVDGLRVEQYF.

This clonotype was counted many times. The rearrangement links TRBV20-1 to TRBJ1-3; D uncertain. Trimming took off 4 bases at V and 3 bases at J, with 16 bases between the two ends. The CDR3 runs 15 residues. The germline V gene has CDR1 DFQATT and CDR2 SNEGSKA (reference sequence). CDR3 sequence (DNA): TGCAGTGCTATAAAGGGAGTTGTCGGTGGAAACACCATATATTTT. Protein: CSAIKGVVGGNTIYF.

The V and J genes are TRBV10-3 and TRBJ1-2; D is possibly TRBD1 (5 bases). Trimming took 2 bases from V and 4 from J, leaving 17 bases between them. The CDR3 has 16 residues. Germline V CDR1 and CDR2: ENHRY, SYGVKD. CDR3: CAISEPSREGAYGYTF. The CDR3 DNA follows: TGTGCCATCAGTGAGCCATCCCGAGAAGGGGCCTATGGCTACACCTTC.

This clonotype was recorded a few times. One base away lies a much larger clone, so this may be a sequencing read error. This sequence joins TRBV11-2 and TRBJ2-2, with TRBD2 identical over 10 bases. Looked up from germline, CDR1 is SGHAT and CDR2 is FQNNGV. The length of the CDR3 is 19 residues. V lost 5 bases to trimming and J lost 7 bases; unmatched junction nucleotides: 19. DNA of the CDR3: TGTGCCAGCAGCCCCGGGACTAGCGCGAGGCCTCTCGGGGGCGGGGAGCTGTTTTTT. Residues: CASSPGTSARPLGGGELFF.

The chain combines TRBV15 with TRBJ1-6; D is undetermined. CDR3 length: 12 amino acids. CDR1 is LNHNV, CDR2 YYDKDF, per germline (reference sequence). The V end lost 3 bases, the J end lost 7 bases, and 4 bases lay between the germline ends. This chain's CDR3 is CATSSENSPLHF. In nucleotides, the CDR3 is TGTGCCACCAGCAGTGAAAATTCACCCCTCCACTTT. Using reference TRBV15 and TRBJ1-6 for the parts outside the CDR3, the full variable domain is DAMVIQNPRYQVTQFGKPVTLSCSQTLNHNVMYWYQQKSSQAPKLLFHYYDKDFNNEADTPDNFQSRRPNTSFCFLDIRSPGLGDTAMYLCATSSENSPLHFGNGTRLTVT.

Remarks on this clonotype: One end of the junction fails to match germline, which may point to a read error. The chain couples TRBV5-1 to TRBJ2-3, with 14 bases lining up with TRBD2. CDR1 is SGHRS and CDR2 is YFSETQ in the germline V gene. This CDR3 has 18 residues. The CDR3 loop is CASSSGLAGGGGTDAQYF. The CDR3 DNA is TGCGCCAGCAGCTCCGGACTAGCGGGAGGTGGTGGGACAGATGCGCAGTATTTT.